The clone carrying this T cell receptor (beta chain) was seen only a few times. Antigen unknown. The sample originates from a study of cytomegalovirus exposure and HLA in healthy donors. Study summary: Genotyping of hundreds of donors showed that 65% to 90% belonged to the Caucasian-associated ancestry cluster.

Study findings and constraints: With later analysis, a missense DCLRE1C variant became linked to TCR beta V- and J-gene trimming.

The V end was cut by 2 bases, the J end by 2 bases, with 8 bases between. The CDR3 totals 14 residues. CDR1 is SGHRS, CDR2 YFSETQ, per germline. PCR amplification relied on 60 Vbeta primers (plus 13 Jbeta primers). The assay was immunoSEQ multiplex PCR, and TCRdb's table has in-frame clones only and misses some. The data hold about 76,000 clones, with more than 65% observed a single time. V gene TRBV5-1 combines with J gene TRBJ2-1, with D maybe TRBD2 (6 bases). This clonotype was sampled from a male donor in good health and CMV-seropositive. Specimen: PBMCs. The CDR3 loop reads CASSLAGPYNEQFF. For the CDR3, the DNA is TGCGCCAGCAGCTTAGCGGGTCCCTACAATGAGCAGTTCTTC.